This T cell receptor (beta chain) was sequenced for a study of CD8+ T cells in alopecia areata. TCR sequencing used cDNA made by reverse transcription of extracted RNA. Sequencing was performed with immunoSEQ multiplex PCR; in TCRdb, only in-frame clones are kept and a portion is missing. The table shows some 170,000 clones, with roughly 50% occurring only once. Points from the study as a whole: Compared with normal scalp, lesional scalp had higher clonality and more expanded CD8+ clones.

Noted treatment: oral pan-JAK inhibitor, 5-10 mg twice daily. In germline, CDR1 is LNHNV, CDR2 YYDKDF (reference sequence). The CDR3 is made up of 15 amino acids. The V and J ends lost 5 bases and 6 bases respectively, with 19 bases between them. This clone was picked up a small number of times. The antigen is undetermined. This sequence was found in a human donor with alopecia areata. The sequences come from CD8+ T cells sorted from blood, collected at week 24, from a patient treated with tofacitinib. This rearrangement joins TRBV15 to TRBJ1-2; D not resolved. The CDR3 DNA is TGTGCCACCAGCCCCGCGGGCTCCACCCCTCATGGCTACACCTTC. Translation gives CATSPAGSTPHGYTF.